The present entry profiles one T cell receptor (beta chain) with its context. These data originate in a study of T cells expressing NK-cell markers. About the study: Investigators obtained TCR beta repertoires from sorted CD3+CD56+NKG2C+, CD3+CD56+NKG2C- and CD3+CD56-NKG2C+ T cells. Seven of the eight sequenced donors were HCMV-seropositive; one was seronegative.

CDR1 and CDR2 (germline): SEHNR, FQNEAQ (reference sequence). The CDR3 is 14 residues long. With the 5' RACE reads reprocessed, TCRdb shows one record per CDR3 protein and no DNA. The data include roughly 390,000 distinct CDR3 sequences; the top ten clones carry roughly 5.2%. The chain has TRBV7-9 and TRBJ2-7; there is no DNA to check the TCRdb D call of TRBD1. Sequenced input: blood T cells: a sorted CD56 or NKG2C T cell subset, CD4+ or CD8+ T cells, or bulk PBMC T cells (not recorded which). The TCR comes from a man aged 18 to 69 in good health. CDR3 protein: CASSLNGATYEQYF.